This T cell receptor (beta chain) was sequenced for a study of Ad26.COV2.S vaccination and SARS-CoV-2 variants (dated by TCRdb to the early 2020s). Regarding the study in general: Vaccine-arm donors came from COV1001, a multicentre, randomized, double-blind, placebo-controlled phase I-IIa trial of Ad26.COV2.S in healthy adults. Ad26.COV2.S was given intramuscularly at 5x10^10 or 1x10^11 viral particles, as a single shot or as two shots 56 days apart. Trial participants were randomized into five groups of five, in which low-dose or high-dose Ad26.COV2.S was given once or twice, or placebo was given on both occasions. The TCR-sequenced set comprised around 30 samples: some 19 Ad26.COV2.S vaccine recipients, 5 placebo recipients and 8 SARS-CoV-2 convalescent individuals. Investigators remained blinded to trial group allocation during experiments and outcome assessment. TCRbeta repertoire sequencing served as the tool for gauging how specific and how broad the SARS-CoV-2-reactive T cell receptors were following Ad26.COV2.S vaccination.

Overall study outcomes, separate from this receptor: Spike-specific TCR breadth was higher in Ad26.COV2.S recipients than in placebo recipients (P = 0.0014). According to the authors, total T cell responses may have been underestimated by the TCR breadth and depth analyses. The study was not powered to compare responses between vaccine doses or regimens. Comparable non-spike TCR breadth was observed between vaccine and placebo recipients, consistent with only spike being contained in the vaccine. After vaccination, spike-specific CD8+ and CD4+ T cell responses were reported to show substantial breadth.

The immunoSEQ Assay was the method used to sequence TCRbeta CDR3 regions. After extraction, genomic DNA underwent amplification by bias-controlled multiplex PCR, followed by high-throughput sequencing. The authors' pipeline ran thus. Collapsing and filtering of sequences were performed to quantify the absolute abundance of each unique TCRbeta CDR3 region. T cell fraction was estimated by normalization of TCRbeta template counts to usable DNA, with usable DNA being measured through amplification of reference genes present in all nucleated cells. Repertoire TCRs were annotated as SARS-CoV-2-specific by exact matching of V gene, CDR3 amino acid sequence and J gene to a known reactive TCR set. The reference SARS-CoV-2 TCR set was obtained from MIRA and was filtered for enrichment in COVID-19-positive ImmuneCODE repertoires, whereby public or cross-reactive TCRs were removed. Using the MIRA antigens, annotated TCRs were further analysed by specific ORF or by position within an ORF. Breadth was defined as the number of annotated unique rearrangements divided by the total number of unique productive rearrangements, and depth was defined as the summed frequency of the annotated unique rearrangements. Two-sided Wilcoxon rank-sum tests were used to compare TCR breadth between groups. The immuneACCESS repertoire file appears here via TCRdb, limited to in-frame rearrangements. These files lack a portion of the clones; in checked studies, under half of the deficit traces to unresolved V genes, and the cause of the others is not known. V and J calls plus clone size are reproduced from that table; the DNA served to infer D and trimming. The sample table holds over 250,000 clones, of which about 90% were seen once. Approximately 3.4% of the sample lies in the top ten.

Sample treatment or condition, as interpreted from the label and publication: 15 to 20 received Ad26.COV2.S at low or high dose, single or two shots; about 5 received placebo; per-sample allocation not given. Repertoires of vaccine and placebo recipients were sequenced from samples collected on day 63 after the first injection. Between 29 July and 7 August 2020, Cohort 1b enrolled around 24 adults aged 18-55 years at one site in Boston, USA. Ad26.COV2.S was a replication-incompetent adenovirus type 26 vector expressing a prefusion-stabilized SARS-CoV-2 spike protein from the original Wuhan strain. Reading the germline V gene (reference sequence) gives CDR1 MNHEY and CDR2 SMNVEV. The cysteine opens and the phenylalanine closes a CDR3 of 18 amino acids. Of the read, only the CDR3 DNA is kept; its 54 bases are in frame from base 1. V has 4 bases trimmed and J has 3 bases trimmed; junction bases matching no gene number 17.

This clone has only a few counts. This receptor's antigen is unknown. It has no much larger one-base neighbor in the sample; base qualities were not kept. The specimen was peripheral blood, collected in a trial of Ad26.COV2.S vaccine versus placebo. The TCR originated in a person aged 18-60 years who received the Ad26.COV2.S COVID-19 vaccine or a placebo. The receptor chain draws on TRBV27 and TRBJ2-7, and 8 junction bases match TRBD2. The DNA reads as follows: TGTGCCAGCAGTTCCCACAAAACAACGAGCGGGGGCGACTACGAGCAGTACTTC. Its amino acids are CASSSHKTTSGGDYEQYF.